The clone carrying this TCR beta chain was found once. This sample is part of a study of blood T cell repertoires in COVID-19. Overall study: The cDNA or gDNA used as material had been derived from T cells, B-cell-depleted T cells, or PBMCs.

Original processing notes: Amplification of reference gene primers was used by the study to estimate nucleated cell counts. Produced via immunoSEQ multiplex PCR; TCRdb's table is partial and in-frame only. The V and J calls and clone size were taken over from that table, and D and trimming were inferred from the DNA. This table holds 200,000 to 250,000 clones, 86% found once. In terms of age and location, participants ranged from roughly 18 to 100 years and lived in approximately 24 US areas. Clinical histories supplied by participants themselves formed the basis of cohort assignment. Germline V gene lookup returns CDR1 MNHEY and CDR2 SMNVEV (reference sequence). Deletions cut 0 bases from V and 0 bases from J, with 11 bases between. This CDR3 has 16 amino acids.

The sequence was obtained from a woman aged 40 to 50 with acute COVID-19. The rearrangement uses TRBV27 and TRBJ1-2; D gene ambiguous. The source material was PBMCs or T cells enriched from blood (not recorded which). CDR3 coding DNA: TGTGCCAGCAGTTTATCGTACGGGTCGGCTAACTATGGCTACACCTTC. Translated: CASSLSYGSANYGYTF.